This TCR beta chain was observed in a study of identical twins. Study outcomes and limitations: Reduced insertions were recorded for abundant cord blood beta clonotypes, with no such pattern in memory repertoires.

A single record per CDR3 protein comes from TCRdb applying MiXCR to the 5' RACE reads. The data show roughly 720,000 distinct CDR3 sequences, with 15% to 20% seen just once and about an eighth held by the top ten. CDR1 DFQATT and CDR2 SNEGSKA come from the germline V gene (reference sequence). V shed 4 bases, J shed 4 bases, and the junction held 10 bases outside the gene matches. This CDR3 region has 14 residues. This clonotype was observed a few times. Its antigen is not identified. The data also belong to a second study, concerning T cells expressing NK-cell markers. Per that study: 1.0-7.0% of CD8+ T cells in roughly six donors belonged to dominant NKG2C+ clonotypes.

Sequencing was done on a sample of PBMCs. The chain joins TRBV20-1 to TRBJ2-7, with 7 bases matching TRBD2. The TCR was taken from a woman between 18 and 30 years old in good health. The CDR3 sequence is CSAIRVGGHYEQYF. The CDR3 coding sequence is TGCAGTGCTATTCGGGTGGGAGGGCATTACGAGCAGTACTTC.